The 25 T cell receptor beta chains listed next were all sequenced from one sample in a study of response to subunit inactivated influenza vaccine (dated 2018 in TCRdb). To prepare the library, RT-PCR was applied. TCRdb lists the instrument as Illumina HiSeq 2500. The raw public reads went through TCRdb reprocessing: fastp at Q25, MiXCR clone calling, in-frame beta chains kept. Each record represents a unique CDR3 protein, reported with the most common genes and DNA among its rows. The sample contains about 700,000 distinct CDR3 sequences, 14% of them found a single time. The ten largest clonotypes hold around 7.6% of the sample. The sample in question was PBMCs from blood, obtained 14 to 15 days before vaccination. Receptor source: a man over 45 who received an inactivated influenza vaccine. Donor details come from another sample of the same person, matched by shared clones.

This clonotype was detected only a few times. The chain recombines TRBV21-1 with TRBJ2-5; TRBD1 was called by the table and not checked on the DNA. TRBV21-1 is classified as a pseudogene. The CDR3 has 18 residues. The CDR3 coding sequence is TGTGCCAGCAGCCAACCGGACAGGGGGGAGAGGGGGCCCGAGACCCAGTACTTC. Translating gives CASSQPDRGERGPETQYF.

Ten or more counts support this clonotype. CDR3 sequence (DNA): TGTGCCAGCAGTTACGACTTCCAGGGTTGGGACTATGGCTACACCTTC. It yields the protein CASSYDFQGWDYGYTF. The rearrangement uses TRBV6-6 and TRBJ1-2; perhaps TRBD1 as D (5 bases). Germline V lookup: CDR1 MNHNY, CDR2 SVGAGI (reference sequence). The CDR3 is 16 residues long. Trimming removed 2 bases from V and 3 bases from J, with 16 bases in between.

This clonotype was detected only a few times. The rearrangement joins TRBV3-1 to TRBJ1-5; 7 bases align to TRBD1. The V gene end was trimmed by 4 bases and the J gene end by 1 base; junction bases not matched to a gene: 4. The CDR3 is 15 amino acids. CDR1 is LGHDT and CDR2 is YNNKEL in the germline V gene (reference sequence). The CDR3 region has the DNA TGTGCCAGCAGCCGACAGGGAGGGAGCAATCAGCCCCAGCATTTT. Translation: CASSRQGGSNQPQHF. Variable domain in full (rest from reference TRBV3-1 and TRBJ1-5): DTAVSQTPKYLVTQMGNDKSIKCEQNLGHDTMYWYKQDSKKFLKIMFSYNNKELIINETVPNRFSPKSPDKAHLNLHINSLELGDSAVYFCASSRQGGSNQPQHFGDGTRLSIL.

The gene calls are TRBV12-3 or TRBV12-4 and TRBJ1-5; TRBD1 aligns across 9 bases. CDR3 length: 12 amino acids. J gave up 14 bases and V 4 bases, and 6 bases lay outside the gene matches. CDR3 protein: CASSSHRDREHF. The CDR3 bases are TGTGCCAGCAGTTCCCACCGGGACAGGGAGCATTTT.

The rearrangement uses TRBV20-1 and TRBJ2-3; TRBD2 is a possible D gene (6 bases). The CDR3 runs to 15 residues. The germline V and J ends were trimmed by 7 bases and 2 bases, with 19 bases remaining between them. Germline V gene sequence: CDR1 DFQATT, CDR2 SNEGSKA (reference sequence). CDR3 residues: CSVPSGTQNTDTQYF. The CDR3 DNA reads TGCAGTGTCCCTTCCGGGACTCAAAACACAGATACGCAGTATTTT.

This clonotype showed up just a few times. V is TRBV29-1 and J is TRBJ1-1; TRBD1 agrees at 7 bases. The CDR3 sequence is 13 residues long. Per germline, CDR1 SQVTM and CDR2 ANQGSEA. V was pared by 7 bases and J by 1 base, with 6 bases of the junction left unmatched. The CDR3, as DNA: TGCAGCGACGTCAGGGGGGAGAACACTGAAGCTTTCTTT. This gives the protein CSDVRGENTEAFF.

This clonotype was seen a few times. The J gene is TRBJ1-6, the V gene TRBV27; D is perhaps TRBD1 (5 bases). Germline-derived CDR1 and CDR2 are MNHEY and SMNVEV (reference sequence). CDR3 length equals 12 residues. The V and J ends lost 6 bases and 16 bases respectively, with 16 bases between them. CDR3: CASRPSGGVLHF. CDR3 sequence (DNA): TGTGCCAGCAGGCCTTCCGGGGGGGTTCTCCACTTT.

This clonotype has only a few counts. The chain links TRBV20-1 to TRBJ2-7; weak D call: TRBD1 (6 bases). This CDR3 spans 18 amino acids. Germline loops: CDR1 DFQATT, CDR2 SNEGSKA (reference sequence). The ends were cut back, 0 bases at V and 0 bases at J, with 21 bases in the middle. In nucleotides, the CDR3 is TGCAGTGCTAGAGATCTCATCCGAGGGGGTCTGAGCTCCTACGAGCAGTACTTC. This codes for CSARDLIRGGLSSYEQYF.

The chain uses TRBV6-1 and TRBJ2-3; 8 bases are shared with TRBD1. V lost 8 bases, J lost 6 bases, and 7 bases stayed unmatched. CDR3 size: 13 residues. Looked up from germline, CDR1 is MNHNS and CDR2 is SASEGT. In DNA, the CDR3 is TGTGCCAGCCCCAGACAGGGGCCCGATACGCAGTATTTT. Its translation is CASPRQGPDTQYF.

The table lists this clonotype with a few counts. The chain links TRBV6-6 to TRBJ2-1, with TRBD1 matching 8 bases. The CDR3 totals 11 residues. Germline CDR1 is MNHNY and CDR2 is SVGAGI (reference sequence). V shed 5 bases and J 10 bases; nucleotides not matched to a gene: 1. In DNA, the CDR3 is TGTGCCAGCAGTAGGGACAGGGAGCAGTTCTTC. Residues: CASSRDREQFF.

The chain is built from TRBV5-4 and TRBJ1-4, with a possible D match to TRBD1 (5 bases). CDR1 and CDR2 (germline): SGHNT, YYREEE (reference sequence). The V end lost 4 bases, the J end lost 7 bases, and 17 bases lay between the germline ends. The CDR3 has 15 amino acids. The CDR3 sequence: CASSRDGGGSEKLFF. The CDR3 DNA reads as TGTGCCAGCAGCCGGGATGGGGGAGGAAGTGAAAAACTGTTTTTT.

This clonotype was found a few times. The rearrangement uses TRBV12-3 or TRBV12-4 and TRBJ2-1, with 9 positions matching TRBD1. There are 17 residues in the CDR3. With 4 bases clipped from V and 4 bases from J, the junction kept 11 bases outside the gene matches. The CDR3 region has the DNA TGTGCCAGCAGTTCCCCACAACCGGACAGGGGTTACAATGAGCAGTTCTTC. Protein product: CASSSPQPDRGYNEQFF.

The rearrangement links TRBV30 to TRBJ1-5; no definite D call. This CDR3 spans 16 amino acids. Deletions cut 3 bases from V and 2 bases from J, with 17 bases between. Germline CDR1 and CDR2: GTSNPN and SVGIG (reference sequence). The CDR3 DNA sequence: TGTGCCTGGAGCCAACCCCCGGGGAGCGGCAATCAGCCCCAGCATTTT. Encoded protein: CAWSQPPGSGNQPQHF.

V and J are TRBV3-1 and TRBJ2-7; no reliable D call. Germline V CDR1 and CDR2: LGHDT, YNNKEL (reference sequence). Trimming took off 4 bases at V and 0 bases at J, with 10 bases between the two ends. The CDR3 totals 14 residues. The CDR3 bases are TGTGCCAGCAGCCGGCAGATGAACTCCTACGAGCAGTACTTC. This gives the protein CASSRQMNSYEQYF.

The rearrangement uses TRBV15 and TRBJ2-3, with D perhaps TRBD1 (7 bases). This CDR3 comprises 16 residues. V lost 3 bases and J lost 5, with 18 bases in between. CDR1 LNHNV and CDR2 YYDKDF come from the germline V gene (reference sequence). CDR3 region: CATSSPRGAVGDTQYF. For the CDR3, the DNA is TGTGCCACCAGCAGCCCCAGGGGGGCTGTAGGAGATACGCAGTATTTT.

CDR3 bases: TGTGCCAGCAGGGCCCTCGGGACACTCGGAGAGACCCAGTACTTC. This gives the protein CASRALGTLGETQYF. The V gene is TRBV6-1, the J gene TRBJ2-5, with D maybe TRBD1 (6 bases). V was pared by 6 bases and J by 4 bases, with 18 bases between. The CDR3 consists of 15 residues. Germline CDR1 MNHNS, CDR2 SASEGT.

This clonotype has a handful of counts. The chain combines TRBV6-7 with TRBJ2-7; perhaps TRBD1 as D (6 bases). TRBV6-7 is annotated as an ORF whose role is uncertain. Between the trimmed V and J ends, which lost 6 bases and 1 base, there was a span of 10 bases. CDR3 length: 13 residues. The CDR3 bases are TGTGCCAGCAGGCCGGACAGATCCTACGAGCAGTACTTC. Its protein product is CASRPDRSYEQYF.

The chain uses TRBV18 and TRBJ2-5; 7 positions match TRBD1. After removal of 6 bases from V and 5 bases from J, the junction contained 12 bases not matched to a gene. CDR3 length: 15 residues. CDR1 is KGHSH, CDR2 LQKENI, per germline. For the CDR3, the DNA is TGTGCCAGCTCGCCTCGGGACAGCCTCCGGGAGACCCAGTACTTC. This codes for CASSPRDSLRETQYF.

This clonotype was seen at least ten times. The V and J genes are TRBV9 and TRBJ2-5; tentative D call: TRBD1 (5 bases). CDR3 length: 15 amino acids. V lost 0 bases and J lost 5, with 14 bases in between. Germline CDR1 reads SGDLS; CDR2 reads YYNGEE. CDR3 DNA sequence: TGTGCCAGCAGCGTAGGTTCACCCGCAGGGGAGACCCAGTACTTC. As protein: CASSVGSPAGETQYF.

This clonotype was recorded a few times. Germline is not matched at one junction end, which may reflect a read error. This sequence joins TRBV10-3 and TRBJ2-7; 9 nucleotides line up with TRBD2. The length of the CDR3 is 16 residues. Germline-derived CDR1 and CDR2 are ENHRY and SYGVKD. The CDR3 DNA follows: TGCGCCATCAGTGACCCTGGGCGGGGGGGGGCCTACGAGCAGTACTTC. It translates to CAISDPGRGGAYEQYF.

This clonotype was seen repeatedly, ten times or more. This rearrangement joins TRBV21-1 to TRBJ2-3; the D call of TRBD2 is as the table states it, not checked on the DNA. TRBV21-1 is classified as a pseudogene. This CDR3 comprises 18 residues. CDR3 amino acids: CASSEIPKTSGASDTQYF. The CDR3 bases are TGTGCCAGCAGCGAAATACCGAAGACTAGCGGGGCTTCAGATACGCAGTATTTT.

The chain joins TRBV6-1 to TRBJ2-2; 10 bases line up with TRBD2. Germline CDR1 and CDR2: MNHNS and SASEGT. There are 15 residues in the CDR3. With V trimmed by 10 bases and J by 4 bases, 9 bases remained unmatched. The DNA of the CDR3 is TGTGCCACCCTCCTCCGACTAGCGGGCACCGGGGAGCTGTTTTTT. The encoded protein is CATLLRLAGTGELFF.

The CDR3 coding sequence is TGTGCCACCAGCACTGAACTACCCTACGAGCAGTACTTC. Protein sequence: CATSTELPYEQYF. This chain uses TRBV15 with TRBJ2-7; D call uncertain. The CDR3 sequence is 13 residues long. In germline, CDR1 is LNHNV, CDR2 YYDKDF (reference sequence). V was trimmed by 4 bases and J by 2 bases, leaving 9 bases between them.

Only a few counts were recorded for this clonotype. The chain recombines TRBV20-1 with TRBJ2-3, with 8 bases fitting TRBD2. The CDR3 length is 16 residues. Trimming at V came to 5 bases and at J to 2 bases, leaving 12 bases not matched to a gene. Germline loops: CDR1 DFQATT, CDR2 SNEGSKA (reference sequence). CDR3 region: CSALPPSGGYTDTQYF. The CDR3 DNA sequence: TGCAGTGCTCTCCCCCCCAGCGGGGGATACACAGATACGCAGTATTTT.

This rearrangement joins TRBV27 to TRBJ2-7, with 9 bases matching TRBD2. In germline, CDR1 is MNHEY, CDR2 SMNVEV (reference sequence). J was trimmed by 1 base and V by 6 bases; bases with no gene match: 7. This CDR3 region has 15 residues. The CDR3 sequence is CASRLAGEGSYEQYF. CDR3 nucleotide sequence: TGTGCCAGCAGATTAGCGGGAGAAGGATCCTACGAGCAGTACTTC.